The rows below give T cell receptor beta chains drawn from one sample of a study of vaccination and CD4 T cells after COVID-19. TCRdb re-called the PCR reads with MiXCR, one entry per CDR3 protein. The profile shows roughly 12,000 distinct CDR3 sequences, about three fifths of them singletons. No antigens are known for them. The sequences come from CD4+ T cells from blood, cultured in vitro, collected before SARS-CoV-2 vaccination. These receptors were collected from a human donor who had recovered from COVID-19. CDR3s include the opening cysteine and the closing phenylalanine or tryptophan. A D gene is named only where the DNA matches it firmly. Only part of the rows carry a size: once, few, many, or a class if the clone is expanded.

clone_size: once
j_call: TRBJ1-2
v_call: TRBV4-1
d_call: NA
cdr3_nt: TGCGCCAGCAGCCAAGATGGTTTCTATGGCTACACCTTC
cdr3_aa: CASSQDGFYGYTF

clone_size: few
j_call: TRBJ2-5
v_call: TRBV2
d_call: NA
cdr3_nt: TGTGCCAGCACAACGTTTAGCCCAGGGACCCAGTACTTC
cdr3_aa: CASTTFSPGTQYF

clone_size: NA
j_call: TRBJ1-2
v_call: TRBV7-2
d_call: NA
cdr3_nt: TGTGCCAGCAGCCAGGACCCTTACGGGATTTCTGACTATGGCTACACCTTC
cdr3_aa: CASSQDPYGISDYGYTF

clone_size: NA
j_call: TRBJ2-1
v_call: TRBV7-9
d_call: NA
cdr3_nt: TGTGCCAGCAGATCAATCTCCGGGACAGAGCAGTTCTTC
cdr3_aa: CASRSISGTEQFF

clone_size: NA
j_call: TRBJ2-2
v_call: TRBV7-2
d_call: TRBD2
cdr3_nt: TGTGCCAGCAGCACCACTAGCGTAGTCACCGGGGAGCTGTTTTTT
cdr3_aa: CASSTTSVVTGELFF

clone_size: NA
j_call: TRBJ2-3
v_call: TRBV5-1
d_call: TRBD1
cdr3_nt: TGCGCCAGCCATACAGGACAGGGCAGAGATACGCAGTATTTT
cdr3_aa: CASHTGQGRDTQYF

clone_size: once
j_call: TRBJ2-5
v_call: TRBV5-4
d_call: NA
cdr3_nt: TGTGCCAGCAGCACGGGCCCCCTGGAGACCCAGTACTTC
cdr3_aa: CASSTGPLETQYF

clone_size: NA
j_call: TRBJ2-7
v_call: TRBV7-2
d_call: NA
cdr3_nt: TGTGCCAGCAGCTTACCGGGGGCTTCCGAGCAGTACTTC
cdr3_aa: CASSLPGASEQYF

clone_size: few
j_call: TRBJ1-1
v_call: TRBV10-3
d_call: NA
cdr3_nt: TGTGCCATCAGTACCAGACAGGCGTTGAACACTGAAGCTTTCTTT
cdr3_aa: CAISTRQALNTEAFF

clone_size: NA
j_call: TRBJ1-2
v_call: TRBV27
d_call: NA
cdr3_nt: TGTGCCAGCGGCACCTCCTATGGCTACACCTTC
cdr3_aa: CASGTSYGYTF

clone_size: NA
j_call: TRBJ2-5
v_call: TRBV6-1
d_call: TRBD1
cdr3_nt: TGTGCCAGCTTACAGGGGAAGACCCAGTACTTC
cdr3_aa: CASLQGKTQYF

clone_size: few
j_call: TRBJ1-2
v_call: TRBV7-9
d_call: NA
cdr3_nt: TGTGCCAGCAGCCCGGGGCCTTGGGGGGAACATGGCTACACCTTC
cdr3_aa: CASSPGPWGEHGYTF

clone_size: NA
j_call: TRBJ1-5
v_call: TRBV19
d_call: NA
cdr3_nt: TGTGCCAGCCGGGACAGCAATCAGCCCCAGCATTTT
cdr3_aa: CASRDSNQPQHF

clone_size: NA
j_call: TRBJ2-2
v_call: TRBV27
d_call: NA
cdr3_nt: TGTGCCAGCAGTCCAGGGTCCCGATGGGTTACCGGGGAGCTGTTTTTT
cdr3_aa: CASSPGSRWVTGELFF

clone_size: few
j_call: TRBJ1-1
v_call: TRBV7-2
d_call: TRBD1
cdr3_nt: TGTGCCAGCAGCACGCAGGGACAGGGAGGCACTGAAGCTTTCTTT
cdr3_aa: CASSTQGQGGTEAFF

clone_size: NA
j_call: TRBJ1-1
v_call: TRBV7-2
d_call: TRBD1
cdr3_nt: TGTGCCAGCAGCCGGGACAGCAACACTGAAGCTTTCTTT
cdr3_aa: CASSRDSNTEAFF

clone_size: few
j_call: TRBJ1-1
v_call: TRBV10-3
d_call: TRBD1
cdr3_nt: TGTGCCATCAGTGAGCCCAGGGGGGGGGCCAAAGCTTTCTTT
cdr3_aa: CAISEPRGGAKAFF

clone_size: few
j_call: TRBJ1-2
v_call: TRBV24-1
d_call: NA
cdr3_nt: TGTGCCACCAGTGCCAACGGACAGATATATGGCTACACCTTC
cdr3_aa: CATSANGQIYGYTF

clone_size: few
j_call: TRBJ2-4
v_call: TRBV20-1
d_call: NA
cdr3_nt: TGCAGTGCTGATCGCTTTGATATTCAGTACTTC
cdr3_aa: CSADRFDIQYF

clone_size: NA
j_call: TRBJ1-2
v_call: TRBV29-1
d_call: NA
cdr3_nt: TGCAGCGTTGTCGAAGGAAACTATGGCTACACCTTC
cdr3_aa: CSVVEGNYGYTF

clone_size: NA
j_call: TRBJ1-3
v_call: TRBV6-1
d_call: TRBD1
cdr3_nt: TGTGCCAGCAGCACTACAGGGGAAGCTGGAAACACCATATATTTT
cdr3_aa: CASSTTGEAGNTIYF

clone_size: NA
j_call: TRBJ2-7
v_call: TRBV19
d_call: NA
cdr3_nt: TGTGCCAGTAGTATGCGAGGACAGATCTACGAGCAGTACTTC
cdr3_aa: CASSMRGQIYEQYF

clone_size: few
j_call: TRBJ1-5
v_call: TRBV20-1
d_call: NA
cdr3_nt: TGCAGTGCTAGAGATCCGGGGTATGGCGACAATCAGCCCCAGCATTTT
cdr3_aa: CSARDPGYGDNQPQHF

clone_size: few
j_call: TRBJ1-1
v_call: TRBV6-2/TRBV6-3
d_call: TRBD1
cdr3_nt: TGTGCCAGCAGTACCACAGGGGAGGGTGAAGCTTTCTTT
cdr3_aa: CASSTTGEGEAFF

clone_size: few
j_call: TRBJ1-5
v_call: TRBV2
d_call: TRBD1
cdr3_nt: TGTGCCAGCAGTGGGGACAGGGTGGGATTGGTGGATCAGCCCCAGCATTTT
cdr3_aa: CASSGDRVGLVDQPQHF

clone_size: NA
j_call: TRBJ2-3
v_call: TRBV20-1
d_call: TRBD2
cdr3_nt: TGCAGTGCCGTGAATAGCGGGAGTAGCACAGATACGCAGTATTTT
cdr3_aa: CSAVNSGSSTDTQYF

clone_size: NA
j_call: TRBJ2-5
v_call: TRBV6-1
d_call: NA
cdr3_nt: TGTGCCAGCAGTGGAGAACTGACCCAGTACTTC
cdr3_aa: CASSGELTQYF

clone_size: few
j_call: TRBJ2-5
v_call: TRBV15
d_call: NA
cdr3_nt: TGTGCCACCAGCAGAGATGTCATAGAGACCCAGTACTTC
cdr3_aa: CATSRDVIETQYF

clone_size: NA
j_call: TRBJ1-5
v_call: TRBV2
d_call: NA
cdr3_nt: TGTGCCAGCAAGGGGGGGACCGGGAAAAGCAATCAGCCCCAGCATTTT
cdr3_aa: CASKGGTGKSNQPQHF

clone_size: NA
j_call: TRBJ2-5
v_call: TRBV27
d_call: NA
cdr3_nt: TGTGCCAGCAGCGACGGGGACGGACGGAATGGGGAGACCCAGTACTTC
cdr3_aa: CASSDGDGRNGETQYF

clone_size: NA
j_call: TRBJ2-1
v_call: TRBV18
d_call: TRBD2
cdr3_nt: TGTGCCAGCTCACCTAGCGGGGGCTCCTACAATGAGCAGTTCTTC
cdr3_aa: CASSPSGGSYNEQFF

clone_size: few
j_call: TRBJ2-7
v_call: TRBV29-1
d_call: NA
cdr3_nt: TGCAGCGTCAGGGAGAGCTCCTACGAGCAGTACTTC
cdr3_aa: CSVRESSYEQYF

clone_size: NA
j_call: TRBJ1-2
v_call: TRBV20-1
d_call: NA
cdr3_nt: TGCAGTGCTAGGCCGGGACAAGACTATGGCTACACCTTC
cdr3_aa: CSARPGQDYGYTF

clone_size: NA
j_call: TRBJ2-5
v_call: TRBV5-5
d_call: NA
cdr3_nt: TGTGCCAGCAGCTCGCTTAGTACCCAGTACTTC
cdr3_aa: CASSSLSTQYF

clone_size: NA
j_call: TRBJ1-1
v_call: TRBV7-2
d_call: TRBD1
cdr3_nt: TGTGCCAGCAACCCCACGGGGGACTCAGGGGGTGAAGCTTTCTTT
cdr3_aa: CASNPTGDSGGEAFF

clone_size: NA
j_call: TRBJ2-7
v_call: TRBV6-5
d_call: NA
cdr3_nt: TGTGCCAGCAGTTACTCGATCCAGAGGTCCGAGCAGTACTTC
cdr3_aa: CASSYSIQRSEQYF

clone_size: once
j_call: TRBJ2-3
v_call: TRBV12-3/TRBV12-4
d_call: TRBD2
cdr3_nt: TGTGCCAGCAGTTTAAGCGGGAGACGATATACGCAGTATTTT
cdr3_aa: CASSLSGRRYTQYF

clone_size: NA
j_call: TRBJ2-3
v_call: TRBV11-3
d_call: NA
cdr3_nt: TGTGCCAGCAGCCCAGCAGGAGGGACAGATACGCAGTATTTT
cdr3_aa: CASSPAGGTDTQYF

clone_size: NA
j_call: TRBJ1-6
v_call: TRBV5-4
d_call: NA
cdr3_nt: TGTGCCAGCAGCTTGGGGACACCCACCTCCTATAATTCACCCCTCCACTTT
cdr3_aa: CASSLGTPTSYNSPLHF

clone_size: NA
j_call: TRBJ2-5
v_call: TRBV28
d_call: NA
cdr3_nt: TGTGCCAGCAGCCAGGGGGGGGCTCGAGAGACCCAGTACTTC
cdr3_aa: CASSQGGARETQYF

clone_size: NA
j_call: TRBJ1-1
v_call: TRBV4-1
d_call: TRBD1
cdr3_nt: TGCGCCAGCAGCCATCTGACAGGGGGTCTGAACACTGAAGCTTTCTTT
cdr3_aa: CASSHLTGGLNTEAFF

clone_size: NA
j_call: TRBJ1-3
v_call: TRBV7-2
d_call: NA
cdr3_nt: TGTGCCAGCAGCTATCCTACTGGGGCTGGAAACACCATATATTTT
cdr3_aa: CASSYPTGAGNTIYF

clone_size: NA
j_call: TRBJ2-3
v_call: TRBV20-1
d_call: NA
cdr3_nt: TGCAGTGCTATCCGACGGCTGGCGGGCACACAAGATACGCAGTATTTT
cdr3_aa: CSAIRRLAGTQDTQYF

clone_size: few
j_call: TRBJ2-7
v_call: TRBV20-1
d_call: NA
cdr3_nt: TGCAGTGCTAGAGATTGGTCGATTGGGGGGGCCGAGCAGTACTTC
cdr3_aa: CSARDWSIGGAEQYF

clone_size: NA
j_call: TRBJ1-2
v_call: TRBV20-1
d_call: NA
cdr3_nt: TGCAGTGCTGAACCACCGGGACAATTGTATGGCTACACCTTC
cdr3_aa: CSAEPPGQLYGYTF

clone_size: NA
j_call: TRBJ2-7
v_call: TRBV12-1
d_call: NA
cdr3_nt: TGTGCCAGCAGCTGCCTCGGGGCTAGCGGATACGAGCAGTACTTC
cdr3_aa: CASSCLGASGYEQYF

clone_size: NA
j_call: TRBJ2-5
v_call: TRBV20-1
d_call: TRBD2
cdr3_nt: TGCAGTGCCGAGGGACTAGCGGGGCCCGCCCAGTACTTC
cdr3_aa: CSAEGLAGPAQYF

clone_size: NA
j_call: TRBJ1-2
v_call: TRBV7-2
d_call: NA
cdr3_nt: TGTGCCAGCAGCTCGTTCGTCGTGGGTGGCTACACCTTC
cdr3_aa: CASSSFVVGGYTF

clone_size: NA
j_call: TRBJ1-1
v_call: TRBV6-5
d_call: NA
cdr3_nt: TGTGCCAGCAGTTACTCTCCAGGTCGGACTGAAGCTTTCTTT
cdr3_aa: CASSYSPGRTEAFF

clone_size: few
j_call: TRBJ2-2
v_call: TRBV15
d_call: NA
cdr3_nt: TGTGCCACCAGCAGAGATCGGGGTCGGATCCCGGTGCTGTTTTTT
cdr3_aa: CATSRDRGRIPVLFF

clone_size: few
j_call: TRBJ2-2
v_call: TRBV20-1
d_call: TRBD2
cdr3_nt: TGCAGTGCTAGGCAGACTAGCGGGAGAGGGGAGCTGTTTTTT
cdr3_aa: CSARQTSGRGELFF

clone_size: NA
j_call: TRBJ1-1
v_call: TRBV11-2
d_call: NA
cdr3_nt: TGTGCCAGCAGCTTACCAGGGTATACTGAAGCTTTCTTT
cdr3_aa: CASSLPGYTEAFF

clone_size: NA
j_call: TRBJ1-6
v_call: TRBV14
d_call: NA
cdr3_nt: TGTGCCAGCAGCCAGCAGGTCTATAATTCACCCCTCCACTTT
cdr3_aa: CASSQQVYNSPLHF

clone_size: NA
j_call: TRBJ2-1
v_call: TRBV20-1
d_call: NA
cdr3_nt: TGCAGTGCTGGGATGACCGCCGGGGGCCACAATGAGCAGTTCTTC
cdr3_aa: CSAGMTAGGHNEQFF

clone_size: NA
j_call: TRBJ2-1
v_call: TRBV20-1
d_call: NA
cdr3_nt: TGCAGTGCCCTGGTCAGGGGGGCTGTCTATGAGCAGTTCTTC
cdr3_aa: CSALVRGAVYEQFF

clone_size: NA
j_call: TRBJ1-2
v_call: TRBV19
d_call: NA
cdr3_nt: TGTGCCAGTTATACCCCCCGGACAACTGGAGGAGGGGGTGGCTACACCTTC
cdr3_aa: CASYTPRTTGGGGGYTF

clone_size: NA
j_call: TRBJ2-5
v_call: TRBV20-1
d_call: TRBD2
cdr3_nt: TGCAGTGCTAGTCTGGCTAGCGGGATCCTGGAGACCCAGTACTTC
cdr3_aa: CSASLASGILETQYF